What follows are 2 T cell receptor beta chains derived from one specimen sequenced in a study of shared clonotypes between healthy human individuals. Clones were read by immunoSEQ multiplex PCR, and TCRdb kept only the in-frame ones, dropping some. The sample has around 100,000 clones; about two thirds are singletons. Input material: memory CD8+ T cells sorted from blood. Subset of the sample: CD45RO+ cells pooled with CCR7-negative TemRA cells. The receptor set was obtained from a woman under 40 in good health.

The chain employs TRBV28 and TRBJ2-7; D assignment may be TRBD1 or TRBD2 (6 bases each). CDR3 length equals 15 residues. V was clipped by 3 bases and J by 3 bases, with 15 bases between them. The germline V gene has CDR1 MDHEN and CDR2 SYDVKM. This chain's CDR3 is CASSFRGERIYEQYF. CDR3 bases: TGTGCCAGCAGTTTTAGGGGGGAGAGGATCTACGAGCAGTACTTC.

This clone has just a few counts. The CDR3 reads CASTRGTGGHEQYF. CDR3 in DNA: TGTGCCAGCACTAGGGGGACAGGGGGGCACGAGCAGTACTTC. This rearrangement joins TRBV6-6 to TRBJ2-7; 11 bases line up with TRBD1. The CDR3 consists of 14 residues. V was pared by 7 bases and J by 5 bases, with 7 bases of the junction left unmatched. The germline gives CDR1 MNHNY, CDR2 SVGAGI (reference sequence).